This T cell receptor (beta chain) was obtained from a study of liver allograft versus peripheral blood T cells. Background on the study: Repertoires of T cell receptors in transplanted livers were compared with recipients' peripheral blood repertoires. Study results and limitations: There were reportedly differences between T cell receptor repertoires inside liver allografts and those in peripheral blood.

This clonotype was detected a few times. Its specificity is unknown. MiXCR was run by TCRdb on the reads, yielding one entry per CDR3 protein. Among approximately 6,100 distinct CDR3 sequences, over 12% were seen once, and the ten largest hold about 3%. The germline CDR1 and CDR2 sequences are DFQATT and SNEGSKA (reference sequence). The CDR3 length is 14 residues. Trimming removed 5 bases from V and 0 bases from J, with 10 bases in between. This TCR was recovered from a human patient who had a liver transplant. Some T cells may have originated in the graft donor. The V call is TRBV20-1, the J call TRBJ1-4, with no clear D. The CDR3 is CSARPGTTNEKLFF. The CDR3 DNA is TGCAGTGCTCGCCCGGGGACAACTAATGAAAAACTGTTTTTT.